What follows are 16 T cell receptor beta chains derived from one specimen sequenced in a study of T cell responses to AZD1222 COVID-19 vaccine. Produced via immunoSEQ multiplex PCR; TCRdb's table is partial and in-frame only. The repertoire holds roughly 150,000 clones, with 90% to 95% as singletons. Source: peripheral blood, taken 28 days after the second AZD1222 dose. The receptors come from an adult who received the AZD1222 COVID-19 vaccine.

V usage is TRBV29-1 and J usage is TRBJ2-7; TRBD1 aligns across 8 bases. CDR1 is SQVTM, CDR2 ANQGSEA, per germline. The V gene end was trimmed by 6 bases and the J gene end by 4 bases; junction bases not matched to a gene: 11. The CDR3 covers 14 residues. The CDR3 DNA reads TGCAGCGTGCGGACAGGGCTTCTAGATTACGAGCAGTACTTC. It translates to CSVRTGLLDYEQYF.

The rearrangement joins TRBV7-3 to TRBJ2-1; D is unresolved. V lost 9 bases and J 8 bases, leaving 14 bases between the germline ends. Per the germline V gene, CDR1 is SGHTA and CDR2 is FQGTGA. The CDR3 sequence is 12 residues long. CDR3 region: CARPQWPHEQFF. CDR3 bases: TGTGCCAGACCCCAATGGCCCCATGAGCAGTTCTTC.

V gene TRBV13 combines with J gene TRBJ2-1, with 8 bases aligning to TRBD2. Per germline, CDR1 PRHDT and CDR2 FYEKMQ (reference sequence). The CDR3 covers 15 residues. With 5 bases clipped from V and 8 bases from J, the junction kept 11 bases outside the gene matches. The CDR3, as DNA: TGTGCCAGCAGCCTACGTGTAGCGGGGTGGCATGAGCAGTTCTTC. This gives the protein CASSLRVAGWHEQFF.

This chain joins TRBV5-1 and TRBJ2-5; D is perhaps TRBD1 (6 bases). The CDR3 has 17 residues. Germline V gene data show CDR1 as SGHRS and CDR2 as YFSETQ. Trimming cost V 0 bases and J 4 bases, with 19 bases left between them. The CDR3 protein is CASSLAPLQGEGETQYF. CDR3 nucleotide sequence: TGCGCCAGCAGCTTGGCCCCCTTACAGGGAGAGGGAGAGACCCAGTACTTC.

The chain has TRBV7-9 and TRBJ2-5, with 12 bases lining up with TRBD1. Germline trimming cut 1 base from V and 4 bases from J; bases unmatched to any gene: 4. Germline-derived CDR1 and CDR2 are SEHNR and FQNEAQ (reference sequence). The CDR3 totals 16 residues. Here the CDR3 reads CASSLGDRGQRETQYF. CDR3 sequence (DNA): TGTGCCAGCAGCTTAGGGGACAGGGGGCAAAGAGAGACCCAGTACTTC.

This clone was seen just once. The genes are TRBV2 and TRBJ1-1; 10 bases agree with TRBD1. The CDR3 extends over 15 amino acids. Germline trimming cut 7 bases from V and 5 bases from J; bases unmatched to any gene: 10. The germline gives CDR1 SNHLY, CDR2 FYNNEI. The CDR3 reads CASTRDRGRGTEAFF. Here the CDR3 DNA reads TGTGCCAGCACCAGGGACAGGGGAAGGGGAACTGAAGCTTTCTTT.

The CDR3 nucleotides read TGCGCCAGCAGTGAGTCGTTCGGGCCGAGCCTCTATGGCTACACCTTC. This codes for CASSESFGPSLYGYTF. The V and J genes are TRBV10-2 and TRBJ1-2; D unclear. The CDR3 has 16 residues. The germline V gene encodes CDR1 WSHSY and CDR2 SAAADI. Trimming shortened V by 0 bases and J by 4 bases, and 15 bases separated the two germline ends.

The chain carries TRBV27 and TRBJ1-1, with D hard to call. V was trimmed by 8 bases and J by 3 bases, leaving 13 bases between them. The CDR3 consists of 13 residues. Germline V gene data show CDR1 as MNHEY and CDR2 as SMNVEV (reference sequence). CDR3: CASGNHGDTEAFF. CDR3 nucleotide sequence: TGTGCCAGCGGTAACCATGGGGACACTGAAGCTTTCTTT.

This rearrangement joins TRBV7-9 to TRBJ1-4, with D unresolved. Germline-derived CDR1 and CDR2 are SEHNR and FQNEAQ (reference sequence). This CDR3 has 10 residues. With 6 bases removed from V and 8 bases from J, the gap between germline ends came to 4 bases. The CDR3, as DNA: TGTGCCAGCAGAGGGGAAAAACTGTTTTTT. Translation: CASRGEKLFF.

The chain joins TRBV27 to TRBJ1-2; TRBD1 aligns across 11 bases. This CDR3 has 14 amino acids. V gave up 2 bases and J gave up 4 bases; unmatched junction bases: 0. CDR1 is MNHEY, CDR2 SMNVEV, per germline (reference sequence). The DNA of the CDR3 is TGTGCCAGCAGTTTAGGGACAGGGGGCTATGGCTACACCTTC. Translated, it gives CASSLGTGGYGYTF.

The rearrangement joins TRBV6-6 to TRBJ2-1; 11 bases line up with TRBD1. The CDR3 is 16 residues long. Per germline, CDR1 MNHNY and CDR2 SVGAGI (reference sequence). J was trimmed by 4 bases and V by 0 bases; bases with no gene match: 2. Here the CDR3 DNA reads TGTGCCAGCAGTTACTCCGGGACAGGGGGATACAATGAGCAGTTCTTC. Amino acids: CASSYSGTGGYNEQFF.

The chain joins TRBV19 to TRBJ1-1, with D perhaps matching TRBD1 (6 bases). CDR1 is LNHDA and CDR2 is SQIVND in the germline V gene (reference sequence). Trimming removed 11 bases at V and 0 bases at J, with 22 bases between. The CDR3 spans 16 residues. CDR3 sequence reads: CAGKYRADPLNTEAFF. DNA of the CDR3: TGTGCCGGGAAATACAGGGCCGACCCCTTGAACACTGAAGCTTTCTTT.

This rearrangement joins TRBV5-8 to TRBJ2-4; perhaps TRBD1 as D (6 bases). In germline, CDR1 is SGHTS, CDR2 YDEGEE. V lost 2 bases to trimming and J lost 7 bases, with 13 bases between them. This CDR3 is 14 amino acids long. CDR3: CASSFQEGVNIQYF. DNA for the CDR3: TGTGCCAGCAGCTTTCAAGAGGGGGTGAACATTCAGTACTTC.

This chain connects TRBV2 to TRBJ1-6; D remains unclear. This CDR3 is built from 13 residues. Trimming pared 5 bases from V and 9 bases from J, leaving 11 bases between. Germline V lookup: CDR1 SNHLY, CDR2 FYNNEI. In DNA, the CDR3 is TGTGCCAGCAGTACCTCCTGGGGTTCACCCCTCCACTTT. It encodes CASSTSWGSPLHF.

The sample holds a few counts of this clone. The rearrangement joins TRBV5-1 to TRBJ2-5, with 7 bases lining up with TRBD2. V lost 5 bases to trimming and J lost 4 bases; unmatched junction nucleotides: 11. The CDR3 extends over 15 amino acids. The V gene's germline CDR1 is SGHRS and CDR2 YFSETQ. The chain's CDR3 is CASSRGLGGGETQYF. The CDR3 DNA is TGCGCCAGCAGTCGAGGACTCGGCGGGGGAGAGACCCAGTACTTC.

V is TRBV4-1 and J is TRBJ2-7; possibly TRBD2 for D (6 bases). Germline-derived CDR1 and CDR2 are MGHRA and YSYEKL. The CDR3 is made up of 15 amino acids. V was shortened by 0 bases and J by 2 bases, with 11 bases between the two germline ends. CDR3 coding DNA: TGCGCCAGCAGCCAAGAGGGACTTACCACCTACGAGCAGTACTTC. It specifies CASSQEGLTTYEQYF.